This T cell receptor (beta chain) derives from a study of T-cell reconstitution after alpha-beta-depleted transplantation in children. On this clonotype itself: Antigen: not known.

TCRbeta library construction was performed incorporating unique molecular identifiers. TCRdb re-called the PCR reads with MiXCR, one entry per CDR3 protein. The sample lists a few hundred thousand distinct CDR3 sequences; 25% to 30% were seen once. The study, taken as a whole, reports: T-cell numbers and diversity, one year after transplant, stemmed largely from T cells that were newly produced. Several hundred rapidly expanded clones from non-depleted graft cells reportedly supplied alpha-beta T cells about two months post-transplant.

The CDR3 runs 16 residues. Per the germline V gene, CDR1 is ENHRY and CDR2 is SYGVKD. Germline trimming cut 4 bases from V and 4 bases from J; bases unmatched to any gene: 8. This chain uses TRBV10-3 with TRBJ2-3; 10 bases fit TRBD1. Sequencing used PBMCs, obtained before TCRalphabeta/CD19-depleted stem cell transplant. The TCR was taken from a boy in the first two years of life with Wiskott-Aldrich syndrome, due to receive a stem cell transplant. The CDR3 coding sequence is TGTGCCATCAGTGTGACAGGGGGCTCAGATTCAGATACGCAGTATTTT. Translation: CAISVTGGSDSDTQYF.